This TCR beta chain was sequenced during a study of blood T cell repertoires in COVID-19. For the study at large: T cells, B-cell-depleted T cells, or PBMCs supplied cDNA or gDNA.

The ends were cut back, 0 bases at V and 5 bases at J, with 8 bases in the middle. Germline CDR1 reads SGDLS; CDR2 reads YYNGEE. The CDR3 has 14 amino acids. Source study methods: Estimation of nucleated cell counts was performed using reference gene primer amplification. Method: immunoSEQ multiplex PCR; TCRdb's copy keeps in-frame clones and lacks some. The DNA gave D and trimming, while V, J and clone size come from that table. The sample holds 150,000 to 200,000 clones, roughly four fifths seen once. The clonotype comes from a man between 65 and 85 years old with active or convalescent COVID-19. The material sequenced was peripheral blood. The chain links TRBV9 to TRBJ2-2; D is possibly TRBD2 (5 bases). Written as DNA, the CDR3 is TGTGCCAGCAGCGTAGGGAGCGGTACCGGGGAGCTGTTTTTT. Translation gives CASSVGSGTGELFF. Full variable domain (rest looked up from reference TRBV9 and TRBJ2-2): DSGVTQTPKHLITATGQRVTLRCSPRSGDLSVYWYQQSLDQGLQFLIQYYNGEERAKGNILERFSAQQFPDLHSELNLSSLELGDSALYFCASSVGSGTGELFFGEGSRLTVL.